The 24 T cell receptor beta chains below were found in one sample sequenced in a study of blood T cells in healthy people across ages. The second PCR ran about 6 to 12 cycles with a sample-barcoded 5' primer and J-beta primers. TCRdb reanalysed the 5' RACE reads using MiXCR and keeps one entry per CDR3 protein. The data hold hundreds of thousands of distinct CDR3 sequences, with 35% to 40% observed a single time. Sequencing was carried out using blood. These receptors were collected from a man younger than 30 in good health.

The chain carries TRBV10-3 and TRBJ2-1, with D unresolved. This CDR3 has 11 residues. Trimming took 3 bases from V and 12 from J, leaving 9 bases between them. From germline, CDR1 is ENHRY and CDR2 SYGVKD. CDR3 residues: CAISDVDGQFF. The DNA for the CDR3 is TGTGCCATCAGTGACGTAGATGGGCAGTTCTTC.

The chain combines TRBV20-1 with TRBJ1-2; TRBD1 matches 8 bases. This CDR3 spans 14 amino acids. From germline, CDR1 is DFQATT and CDR2 SNEGSKA (reference sequence). Trimming cost V 4 bases and J 4 bases; bases outside gene matches: 8. The DNA of the CDR3 is TGCAGTGCTACCCAGGACAGGGATACCTATGGCTACACCTTC. This gives the protein CSATQDRDTYGYTF.

This clonotype has ten or more counts. The chain recombines TRBV27 with TRBJ1-6; tentative D call: TRBD1 (6 bases). The CDR3 has 15 residues. The germline gives CDR1 MNHEY, CDR2 SMNVEV (reference sequence). Trimming pared 6 bases from V and 3 bases from J, leaving 12 bases between. CDR3 region: CASRPDSIYNSPLHF. The CDR3 nucleotides are TGTGCCAGCAGACCGGACAGCATCTATAATTCACCCCTCCACTTT.

This rearrangement joins TRBV3-1 to TRBJ2-1; the match to TRBD1 covers 9 bases. Germline V gives CDR1 LGHDT, CDR2 YNNKEL (reference sequence). This CDR3 is built from 17 residues. With V trimmed by 1 base and J by 1 base, 5 bases remained unmatched. The CDR3 DNA reads TGTGCCAGCAGCCAAGGGGGACAGGGATTTTCCTACAATGAGCAGTTCTTC. Protein sequence: CASSQGGQGFSYNEQFF.

This clonotype was counted a few times. The genes are TRBV6-2 or TRBV6-3 and TRBJ2-1; possible D gene TRBD1, 5 bases. This CDR3 spans 16 amino acids. The V end was cut by 6 bases, the J end by 3 bases, with 18 bases between. Germline V gene data show CDR1 as MNHEY and CDR2 as SVGEGT. In DNA, the CDR3 is TGTGCCAGCAGCACAATGGGGAAGGGGTACTACAATGAGCAGTTCTTC. Translating it yields CASSTMGKGYYNEQFF.

This clonotype was seen many times. The gene calls are TRBV5-1 and TRBJ2-1; TRBD1 aligns across 8 bases. The J segment lost 4 bases and the V segment lost 4 bases, leaving 10 bases of the junction unmatched. The V gene's germline CDR1 is SGHRS and CDR2 YFSETQ. The CDR3 extends over 16 amino acids. The CDR3 loop reads CASSLGRDRPYNEQFF. The DNA for the CDR3 is TGCGCCAGCAGCCTGGGCCGGGACAGGCCTTACAATGAGCAGTTCTTC.

This chain links TRBV19 with TRBJ1-5, with TRBD1 identical over 8 bases. CDR1 and CDR2 from the germline V gene are LNHDA and SQIVND (reference sequence). There are 13 residues in the CDR3. J was trimmed by 7 bases and V by 9 bases; bases with no gene match: 8. CDR3: CASKDRGEQPQHF. Written as DNA, the CDR3 is TGTGCCAGCAAAGACAGGGGTGAGCAGCCCCAGCATTTT. Based on the CDR3 plus reference TRBV19 and TRBJ1-5, the full variable domain is DGGITQSPKYLFRKEGQNVTLSCEQNLNHDAMYWYRQDPGQGLRLIYYSQIVNDFQKGDIAEGYSVSREKKESFPLTVTSAQKNPTAFYLCASKDRGEQPQHFGDGTRLSIL.

This chain joins TRBV4-1 and TRBJ1-3; D is undetermined. In germline, CDR1 is MGHRA, CDR2 YSYEKL. Trimming took 4 bases from V and 1 from J, leaving 14 bases between them. The CDR3 sequence is 16 residues long. The CDR3, as DNA: TGCGCCAGCAGCCGAGCAGGTATTGGGTCTGGAAACACCATATATTTT. Protein product: CASSRAGIGSGNTIYF.

This clonotype was seen once. A clone one base away is much larger, so this may be a read error. The gene calls are TRBV12-3 or TRBV12-4 and TRBJ2-3; TRBD2 matches at 10 bases. CDR3 length: 16 residues. Here the CDR3 reads CASSPGTSEGTNTQYF. The CDR3 coding sequence is TGTGCCAGCAGTCCCGGGACTAGCGAGGGCACAAATACGCAGTATTTT.

This clonotype was counted ten times or more. The chain uses TRBV20-1 and TRBJ2-1; 7 positions match TRBD1. After removal of 0 bases from V and 10 bases from J, the junction contained 12 bases not matched to a gene. The CDR3 covers 15 residues. Germline CDR1 is DFQATT and CDR2 is SNEGSKA (reference sequence). CDR3 nucleotide sequence: TGCAGTGCTAGAGATATTACAGGGGACATGCGGGAGCAGTTCTTC. Translation: CSARDITGDMREQFF.

V gene TRBV12-3 or TRBV12-4 combines with J gene TRBJ2-1; possibly TRBD1 for D (6 bases). The CDR3 spans 15 residues. Trimming took off 5 bases at V and 7 bases at J, with 18 bases between the two ends. The CDR3 coding sequence is TGTGCCAGCAGTCCCTGGGCAGGGGTCGATAATGAGCAGTTCTTC. Protein product: CASSPWAGVDNEQFF.

The V and J genes are TRBV3-1 and TRBJ1-1; no reliable D call. This CDR3 contains 14 residues. V was clipped by 5 bases and J by 3 bases, with 13 bases between them. Germline values: CDR1 LGHDT, CDR2 YNNKEL (reference sequence). In nucleotides, the CDR3 is TGTGCCAGCAGCTCAGATCCAAGGGACACTGAAGCTTTCTTT. Its protein product is CASSSDPRDTEAFF.

The chain joins TRBV4-2 to TRBJ2-3; no definite D call. The CDR3 covers 17 residues. CDR1 is LGHNA and CDR2 is YNFKEQ in the germline V gene. Deletions cut 0 bases from V and 1 base from J, with 14 bases between. The CDR3 nucleotides are TGTGCCAGCAGCCAAGATCTAAGCCGCCGGGGCACAGATACGCAGTATTTT. Protein product: CASSQDLSRRGTDTQYF.

This clonotype was seen more than once but under ten times. This chain uses TRBV4-1 with TRBJ1-2, with TRBD1 matching 7 bases. V shed 1 base, J shed 8 bases, and the junction held 10 bases outside the gene matches. The CDR3 covers 15 residues. Germline-derived CDR1 and CDR2 are MGHRA and YSYEKL. CDR3 sequence reads: CASSQAAGGRKGYTF. DNA for the CDR3: TGCGCCAGCAGCCAAGCGGCAGGGGGAAGAAAGGGCTACACCTTC.

DNA of the CDR3: TGCAGTGCTAGAGGGGCGGGAGATCAGCCCCAGCATTTT. Translated: CSARGAGDQPQHF. The J gene is TRBJ1-5, the V gene TRBV20-1; unclear D gene. CDR3 length: 13 amino acids. V shed 1 base and J shed 5 bases, with 9 bases lying between them. The germline gives CDR1 DFQATT, CDR2 SNEGSKA (reference sequence).

As concerns this clonotype: A single base separates this from a much larger clone, so it may be a read error. The chain is built from TRBV12-3 or TRBV12-4 and TRBJ2-7; 7 nucleotides align to TRBD1. The DNA end is more similar to TRBJ2-5, so the J call may be wrong. The length of the CDR3 is 14 residues. The CDR3 DNA follows: TGTGCCAGCAGTGTAAGGGGACAGAAAGAGACCCAGTACTTC. It translates to CASSVRGQKETQYF.

This chain uses TRBV4-3 with TRBJ1-2; TRBD1 agrees at 8 bases. V was clipped by 1 base and J by 3 bases; unmatched bases: 7. The CDR3 is 16 residues long. CDR1 is LGHNA and CDR2 is YSLEER in the germline V gene. The CDR3 DNA is TGCGCCAGCAGCCAAGCGAGGACAGGGACCTACTATGGCTACACCTTC. Amino acids: CASSQARTGTYYGYTF.

The chain uses TRBV5-1 and TRBJ2-7; 7 nucleotides align to TRBD2. Judging by the DNA end, TRBJ2-5 fits better; the J call may be wrong. The CDR3 length is 12 residues. Germline loops: CDR1 SGHRS, CDR2 YFSETQ. CDR3 nucleotides: TGCGCCAGCGGGTCGGTAGCGGGGACCCAGTACTTC. Its protein product is CASGSVAGTQYF.

Details on this clonotype: With a much larger clone just one base away, this may be a read error. The chain joins TRBV7-2 to TRBJ2-5, with a possible D match to TRBD2 (7 bases). Germline lookup yields CDR1 SGHTA and CDR2 FQGNSA. The CDR3 consists of 15 residues. With 3 bases removed from V and 11 bases from J, the gap between germline ends came to 22 bases. CDR3: CASSLAGASFSGQYF. The DNA for the CDR3 is TGTGCCAGCAGCTTGGCGGGGGCCTCCTTTTCGGGGCAGTACTTC.

This clonotype was counted between two and nine times. This chain uses TRBV5-6 with TRBJ2-5; weak D call: TRBD1 (6 bases). The germline gives CDR1 SGHDT, CDR2 YYEEEE. V lost 0 bases to trimming and J lost 3 bases, with 9 bases between them. CDR3 length: 14 amino acids. The DNA for the CDR3 is TGTGCCAGCAGCTTGGCCCCAGGGGAAGAGACCCAGTACTTC. It translates to CASSLAPGEETQYF.

The rearrangement uses TRBV7-3 and TRBJ2-5; 8 nucleotides align to TRBD2. The germline V gene has CDR1 SGHTA and CDR2 FQGTGA. The CDR3 runs 15 residues. J lost 11 bases, V lost 5 bases, and 16 bases had no gene match. The chain's CDR3 is CASSRRGGQKNEQYF. The CDR3 coding sequence is TGTGCCAGCAGCCGACGGGGGGGCCAAAAGAATGAGCAGTACTTC. The variable domain in full, with the rest retrieved from reference TRBV7-3 and TRBJ2-5, is GAGVSQTPSNKVTEKGKYVELRCDPISGHTALYWYRQSLGQGPEFLIYFQGTGAADDSGLPNDRFFAVRPEGSVSTLKIQRTERGDSAVYLCASSRRGGQKNEQYFGPGTRLLVL.

This chain uses TRBV20-1 with TRBJ1-6, with a possible D match to TRBD1 (5 bases). V was trimmed by 4 bases and J by 9 bases, leaving 19 bases between them. Germline loops: CDR1 DFQATT, CDR2 SNEGSKA (reference sequence). The CDR3 runs 15 residues. CDR3 protein: CSAMTGTARSSPLHF. CDR3 nucleotides: TGCAGTGCTATGACCGGGACTGCTAGGAGTTCACCCCTCCACTTT.

The CDR3 is CASSYSGNSNQPQHF. The CDR3 DNA reads as TGTGCCAGCAGTTATAGTGGGAATAGCAATCAGCCCCAGCATTTT. V usage is TRBV7-9 and J usage is TRBJ1-5; D is ambiguous. The V end lost 6 bases, the J end lost 0 bases, and 12 bases lay between the germline ends. This CDR3 spans 15 amino acids. The germline V gene has CDR1 SEHNR and CDR2 FQNEAQ (reference sequence).

This chain joins TRBV2 and TRBJ1-4, with D possibly being TRBD1 (5 bases). Germline CDR1 is SNHLY and CDR2 is FYNNEI. V lost 3 bases and J 9 bases, leaving 20 bases between the germline ends. The CDR3 is made up of 16 amino acids. As DNA, the CDR3 is TGTGCCAGCAGTGAGCCCCGGACACACGAACGGAAAAAACTGTTTTTT. Protein sequence: CASSEPRTHERKKLFF. The complete variable domain, with remaining parts taken from reference TRBV2 and TRBJ1-4, reads EPEVTQTPSHQVTQMGQEVILRCVPISNHLYFYWYRQILGQKVEFLVSFYNNEISEKSEIFDDQFSVERPDGSNFTLKIRSTKLEDSAMYFCASSEPRTHERKKLFFGSGTQLSVL.